This paragraph reports one T cell receptor (beta chain). Its antigen is as yet unknown. With no exception, relapse followed autologous stem cell transplantation in all patients, and brentuximab vedotin exposure varied. The record originates from a study of PD-1 blockade in classical Hodgkin lymphoma. Method: immunoSEQ multiplex PCR; TCRdb's copy keeps in-frame clones and lacks some. The table lists about 97,000 clones, roughly 88% of them singletons. Regarding the study as a whole: Patients who began taking nivolumab under 1 year after ASCT were left out.

From germline, CDR1 is MGHDK and CDR2 SYGVNS. With 5 bases clipped from V and 9 bases from J, the junction kept 13 bases outside the gene matches. CDR3 length: 14 amino acids. The TCR was taken from a human donor with classical Hodgkin lymphoma. Sequencing was performed on peripheral blood mononuclear cells (PBMCs), taken at baseline. The rearrangement uses TRBV25-1 and TRBJ2-7; 7 nucleotides align to TRBD2. CDR3 loop: CASSLTGGLGGQYF. The CDR3 region has the DNA TGTGCCAGCAGTTTGACGGGAGGCCTGGGAGGGCAGTACTTC.